The subject of this entry is one TCR beta chain. This sample stems from a study of T cells in Graves' hyperthyroidism and ophthalmopathy. Germline CDR1 and CDR2: MDHEN and SYDVKM. The V and J ends lost 9 bases and 4 bases respectively, with 27 bases between them. This CDR3 spans 17 amino acids. The diagnostic basis comprised clinical symptoms, serum thyroxine and TRAb, thyroid ultrasound and orbital computed tomography. Authors of the study amplified TCR beta CDR3 regions from RNA transcripts. Using the HTBI primer set, a first-round RT-PCR was run on the TCR CDR3. TCRdb fed the multiplex PCR reads into MiXCR, producing one record per CDR3 protein. Of hundreds of thousands of distinct CDR3 sequences listed, about a sixth are singletons.

The chain links TRBV28 to TRBJ1-2; D possibly corresponds to TRBD1 (6 bases). The specimen was blood. The TCR comes from a woman aged 30 to 39 with Graves' hyperthyroidism. The CDR3 loop reads CARSPPVGREGGYGYTF. The CDR3 nucleotides are TGTGCCAGGAGTCCACCCGTTGGCCGGGAAGGGGGCTATGGCTACACCTTC.